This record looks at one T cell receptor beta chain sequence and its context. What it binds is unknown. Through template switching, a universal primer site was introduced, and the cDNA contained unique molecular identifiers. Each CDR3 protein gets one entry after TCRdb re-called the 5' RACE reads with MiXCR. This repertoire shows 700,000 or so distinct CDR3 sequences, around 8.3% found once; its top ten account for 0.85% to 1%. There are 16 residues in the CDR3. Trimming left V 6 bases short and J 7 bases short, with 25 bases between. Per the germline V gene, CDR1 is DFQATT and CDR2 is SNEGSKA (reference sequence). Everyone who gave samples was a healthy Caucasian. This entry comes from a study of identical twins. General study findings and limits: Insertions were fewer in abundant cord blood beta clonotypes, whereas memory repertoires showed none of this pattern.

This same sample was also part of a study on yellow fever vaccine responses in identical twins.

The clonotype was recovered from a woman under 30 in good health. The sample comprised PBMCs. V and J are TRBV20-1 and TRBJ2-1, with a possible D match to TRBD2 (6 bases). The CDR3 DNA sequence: TGCAGTGCCATCATTGGGTGGAGGCCCCGGGGGAATGAGCAGTTCTTC. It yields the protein CSAIIGWRPRGNEQFF.